This T cell receptor beta chain was observed in a study of T-cell reconstitution after alpha-beta-depleted transplantation in children. A TCRbeta library incorporating unique molecular identifiers was prepared. TCRdb used MiXCR to reprocess the PCR reads, holding one entry per CDR3 protein. The sample includes around 800,000 distinct CDR3 sequences, roughly 15% of them seen just once. Study-wide points: Expanded clones from the graft, numbering several hundred, reportedly supplied alpha-beta T cells about two months after transplant.

A note on this clonotype: Its antigen is still unknown.

The CDR3 is 18 residues long. V lost 1 base, J lost 3 bases, and 19 bases lay in between. Per the germline V gene, CDR1 is MGHRA and CDR2 is YSYEKL. The material was PBMCs, mostly from graft donor cells, obtained 360 days after TCRalphabeta/CD19-depleted stem cell transplant. The chain recombines TRBV4-1 with TRBJ2-1; D call uncertain. This receptor was obtained from a male patient between 5 and 17 years old who had a stem cell transplant for acute lymphoblastic leukemia, so the T cells may come from the graft donor. The CDR3: CASSQGPPTGVSYNEQFF. CDR3 DNA sequence: TGCGCCAGCAGCCAAGGCCCCCCTACCGGCGTCAGCTACAATGAGCAGTTCTTC.